Given below is one T cell receptor beta chain in context. This specimen belongs to a study of cytomegalovirus exposure and HLA in healthy donors. The PCR ran on 60 Vbeta and 13 Jbeta primers. Assay: immunoSEQ multiplex PCR; the TCRdb copy retains only in-frame clones and omits some. The sample lists about 130,000 clones, about four fifths occurring once. The sequence was obtained from a man between 25 and 39 years old in good health. The sample was PBMCs.

The CDR3 spells CASSLGQGAYEQYF. In nucleotides, the CDR3 is TGTGCCAGCAGCCTGGGGCAGGGGGCCTACGAGCAGTACTTC. The V call is TRBV13, the J call TRBJ2-7, with 7 bases identical to TRBD1. This CDR3 spans 14 amino acids. Germline loops: CDR1 PRHDT, CDR2 FYEKMQ (reference sequence). J was trimmed by 2 bases and V by 5 bases; bases with no gene match: 6.